This T cell receptor beta chain was sequenced for a study of blood T cell repertoires in COVID-19. Study-wide context: The cDNA or gDNA used as material had been derived from T cells, B-cell-depleted T cells, or PBMCs.

Only in-frame clones appear in the TCRdb table, and some are missing; sequencing was by immunoSEQ multiplex PCR. The sample has more than 250,000 clones, 85% to 90% seen once. The receptor was isolated from a woman between 18 and 29 years old with acute COVID-19. Sequenced sample: PBMCs or T cells enriched from blood (not recorded which).

CDR3 sequence: CASSQGASGSYEQYF. CDR3 coding DNA: TGTGCCAGCAGCCAAGGTGCTAGCGGCTCCTACGAGCAGTACTTC. V is TRBV3-1 (or the pseudogene TRBV3-2) and J is TRBJ2-7; 7 nucleotides agree with TRBD2. V was clipped by 1 base and J by 0 bases; unmatched bases: 3. This CDR3 spans 15 amino acids. Germline V gene data show CDR1 as LGHDT and CDR2 as YNNKEL (reference sequence).